These 3 T cell receptor beta chains came from one sample sequenced in a study of cytomegalovirus exposure and HLA in healthy donors. The study ran its PCR with 60 Vbeta and 13 Jbeta primers. Assay: immunoSEQ multiplex PCR; the TCRdb copy retains only in-frame clones and omits some. This sample has more than 150,000 clones, with 60% to 80% found just once. The sample taken for sequencing was PBMCs. These receptors were obtained from a woman aged 40-49 years in good health and CMV-seropositive.

This chain joins TRBV12-5 and TRBJ1-1; the D gene is possibly TRBD1 (6 bases). V was cut by 5 bases and J by 8 bases, with 12 bases left in between. The CDR3 has 12 amino acids. The germline V gene encodes CDR1 LGHNT and CDR2 FRNRAP. The CDR3 coding sequence is TGTGCTAGTGGTATCGACAGGAGAGAAGCTTTCTTT. Translating gives CASGIDRREAFF.

This sequence joins TRBV7-3 and TRBJ1-1; 7 bases agree with TRBD1. V shed 0 bases and J 5 bases; nucleotides not matched to a gene: 3. The CDR3 consists of 14 residues. Germline CDR1 reads SGHTA; CDR2 reads FQGTGA. CDR3 residues: CASSLTGGFTEAFF. The DNA for the CDR3 is TGTGCCAGCAGCTTAACAGGGGGCTTTACTGAAGCTTTCTTT.

CDR3: CASSLGVAATSDSPLHF. The DNA for the CDR3 is TGTGCCAGCAGTTTAGGCGTGGCGGCAACCAGTGATTCACCCCTCCACTTT. V usage is TRBV27 and J usage is TRBJ1-6; D is uncertain. The CDR3 extends over 17 amino acids. Germline V lookup: CDR1 MNHEY, CDR2 SMNVEV (reference sequence). V shed 2 bases and J shed 8 bases, with 19 bases lying between them.